Shown below are 18 T cell receptor beta chains from a single sample sequenced in a study of beta chain features in type 1 diabetes. Study-wide findings and caveats: Shorter TCRB CDR3s, moderately but significantly so, were found in Type 1 diabetes patients in all four CD4+ subsets.

The antigens of these receptors remain unknown. The isolated RNA, all of it, was reverse transcribed, so expressed TCRB transcripts were what got sequenced. Clones were read by immunoSEQ multiplex PCR, and TCRdb kept only the in-frame ones, dropping some. The data contain a few hundred thousand clones, about 14% of them singletons. The sequencing input was naive CD4+ T cells from blood. The source is a woman between 18 and 30 years old with type 1 diabetes.

The rearrangement uses TRBV6-1 and TRBJ2-7, with 9 nucleotides matching TRBD2. Germline CDR1 reads MNHNS; CDR2 reads SASEGT. The CDR3 runs 16 residues. V lost 4 bases, J lost 4 bases, and 11 bases stayed unmatched. This CDR3 reads CASSAEGSGRSYEQYV. CDR3 coding DNA: TGTGCCAGCAGTGCGGAGGGGAGCGGGAGGTCTTACGAGCAGTACGTC.

This clone has just a few counts. This chain joins TRBV29-1 and TRBJ1-1; unclear D gene. Germline CDR1 reads SQVTM; CDR2 reads ANQGSEA. CDR3 size: 12 residues. The ends were cut back, 7 bases at V and 3 bases at J, with 12 bases in the middle. The CDR3 protein is CSATEQYTEAFF. The CDR3 DNA sequence: TGCAGCGCCACAGAGCAGTACACTGAAGCTTTCTTT.

A few counts support this clone. The chain combines TRBV4-3 with TRBJ1-2, with D uncertain. Per germline, CDR1 LGHNA and CDR2 YSLEER. This CDR3 comprises 15 residues. Trimming pared 1 base from V and 8 bases from J, leaving 17 bases between. The CDR3 reads CASSQVGIVPAGYTF. CDR3 in DNA: TGCGCCAGCAGCCAAGTTGGTATAGTACCCGCGGGCTACACCTTC.

The chain employs TRBV5-1 and TRBJ2-3; no clear D gene. The germline V gene has CDR1 SGHRS and CDR2 YFSETQ. The CDR3 is 12 residues long. Deletions cut 0 bases from V and 5 bases from J, with 4 bases between. In DNA form, the CDR3 reads TGCGCCAGCAGCTTGGTCCTAGATACGCAGTATTTT. Translating gives CASSLVLDTQYF.

CDR3 DNA sequence: TGTGCCAGCAGCTTCTCGGGAGCCGAGCAGTACGTC. It translates to CASSFSGAEQYV. V gene TRBV7-9 combines with J gene TRBJ2-7; the D gene is possibly TRBD2 (6 bases). Trimming took 3 bases from V and 6 from J, leaving 9 bases between them. Germline-derived CDR1 and CDR2 are SEHNR and FQNEAQ (reference sequence). The CDR3 sequence is 12 residues long.

The V gene is TRBV7-9, the J gene TRBJ2-1; D gene uncertain. The CDR3 sequence is 15 residues long. V lost 3 bases and J 0 bases, leaving 9 bases between the germline ends. Germline CDR1 SEHNR, CDR2 FQNEAQ (reference sequence). CDR3 region: CASSFPISSYNEQFF. The DNA for the CDR3 is TGTGCCAGCAGCTTTCCAATCAGCTCCTACAATGAGCAGTTCTTC.

J is TRBJ2-7 and V is TRBV28; D gene unclear. The length of the CDR3 is 11 residues. CDR1 is MDHEN, CDR2 SYDVKM, per germline. The CDR3 coding sequence is TGTACCTCCCAGGACTCCTACGAGCAGTACGTC. Amino acids: CTSQDSYEQYV.

This clone has only a few counts. The chain employs TRBV10-2 and TRBJ1-2; weak D call: TRBD1 (6 bases). This CDR3 region has 14 residues. Germline V CDR1 and CDR2: WSHSY, SAAADI. Trimming cost V 0 bases and J 8 bases, with 13 bases left between them. DNA of the CDR3: TGCGCCAGCAGTGAGTCGGTCAGGGGCGAGGGCTACACCTTC. This gives the protein CASSESVRGEGYTF.

A few counts support this clone. The rearrangement links TRBV11-2 to TRBJ2-3; 7 nucleotides agree with TRBD2. V was clipped by 5 bases and J by 5 bases; unmatched bases: 10. The CDR3 spans 15 residues. Germline-derived CDR1 and CDR2 are SGHAT and FQNNGV. CDR3 loop: CASSQWGGRGDTQYF. The CDR3 region has the DNA TGTGCCAGCAGCCAGTGGGGGGGAAGGGGAGATACGCAGTATTTT. Variable domain in full (rest from reference TRBV11-2 and TRBJ2-3): EAGVAQSPRYKIIEKRQSVAFWCNPISGHATLYWYQQILGQGPKLLIQFQNNGVVDDSQLPKDRFSAERLKGVDSTLKIQPAKLEDSAVYLCASSQWGGRGDTQYFGPGTRLTVL.

The V gene is TRBV30, the J gene TRBJ1-4; TRBD1 aligns across 8 bases. Germline V gene data show CDR1 as GTSNPN and CDR2 as SVGIG (reference sequence). V was clipped by 1 base and J by 11 bases; unmatched bases: 9. The CDR3 loop spans 14 amino acids. The CDR3 coding sequence is TGTGCCTGGAGTGCCGGACAGGGAGTGTTTAAACTGTTTTTT. This translates into CAWSAGQGVFKLFF.

This clone was seen a handful of times. V and J are TRBV5-1 and TRBJ2-1, with 7 bases matching TRBD1. Germline V gene lookup returns CDR1 SGHRS and CDR2 YFSETQ. This CDR3 contains 13 residues. V shed 4 bases, J shed 6 bases, and the junction held 4 bases outside the gene matches. As DNA, the CDR3 is TGCGCCAGCAGCCTAGACAGGGTCAATGAGCAGTTCTTC. It encodes CASSLDRVNEQFF. Supplemented by reference TRBV5-1 and TRBJ2-1, the full variable domain reads KAGVTQTPRYLIKTRGQQVTLSCSPISGHRSVSWYQQTPGQGLQFLFEYFSETQRNKGNFPGRFSGRQFSNSRSEMNVSTLELGDSALYLCASSLDRVNEQFFGPGTRLTVL.

The genes are TRBV5-6 and TRBJ1-3; D is perhaps TRBD1 (6 bases). Trimming removed 2 bases at V and 4 bases at J, with 13 bases between. Germline lookup yields CDR1 SGHDT and CDR2 YYEEEE. The CDR3 extends over 15 amino acids. CDR3 protein: CASSLTGRYGNTIYF. CDR3 coding DNA: TGTGCCAGCAGCTTAACAGGGCGTTACGGAAACACCATATATTTT.

The sample holds a few counts of this clone. The V gene is TRBV5-1, the J gene TRBJ2-1; 9 nucleotides agree with TRBD2. CDR1 and CDR2 from the germline V gene are SGHRS and YFSETQ. The length of the CDR3 is 16 residues. V was pared by 4 bases and J by 6 bases, with 11 bases of the junction left unmatched. The CDR3 is CASSQLLAGNANEQFF. CDR3 DNA: TGCGCCAGCAGCCAACTACTAGCGGGTAATGCCAATGAGCAGTTCTTC.

This sequence joins TRBV5-4 and TRBJ2-3, with TRBD1 identical over 8 bases. This CDR3 is 15 amino acids long. Germline V gene data show CDR1 as SGHNT and CDR2 as YYREEE (reference sequence). V dropped 3 bases and J dropped 0; count of bases not matched to a gene: 3. DNA of the CDR3: TGTGCCAGCAGCTCCAGGGGGCCTAGCACAGATACGCAGTATTTT. Protein product: CASSSRGPSTDTQYF.

This clone turned up a few times. The chain has TRBV7-3 and TRBJ2-1; no firm D call. The CDR3 runs 13 residues. V lost 3 bases, J lost 6 bases, and 9 bases lay in between. CDR1 is SGHTA, CDR2 FQGTGA, per germline. CDR3 protein: CASSFSVSNEQFF. In DNA form, the CDR3 reads TGTGCCAGCAGCTTTTCTGTTTCCAATGAGCAGTTCTTC.

The chain links TRBV9 to TRBJ1-5; a possible D gene is TRBD1 (5 bases). The CDR3 length is 15 residues. V was trimmed by 4 bases and J by 0 bases, leaving 11 bases between them. CDR1 SGDLS and CDR2 YYNGEE come from the germline V gene. CDR3 loop: CASSPGHPSNQPQHF. CDR3 coding DNA: TGTGCCAGCAGCCCTGGACATCCTAGCAATCAGCCCCAGCATTTT.

This clone occurred a few times. The chain carries TRBV6-6 and TRBJ2-7; weak D call: TRBD2 (6 bases). CDR1 is MNHNY, CDR2 SVGAGI, per germline (reference sequence). Trimming left V 6 bases short and J 4 bases short, with 16 bases between. There are 14 residues in the CDR3. CDR3 amino acids: CASSPGVGRYEQYF. The CDR3 DNA follows: TGTGCCAGCAGCCCGGGGGTGGGACGGTACGAGCAGTACTTC.

This clone turned up a few times. The chain joins TRBV19 to TRBJ2-1, with TRBD2 identical over 10 bases. The CDR3 is 19 residues long. Trimming at V came to 3 bases and at J to 6 bases, leaving 17 bases not matched to a gene. Germline V gives CDR1 LNHDA, CDR2 SQIVND (reference sequence). DNA for the CDR3: TGTGCCAGTAGTATGTCCCCGTCTAGCGGGAGAATGGTGGCCAATGAGCAGTTCTTC. It yields the protein CASSMSPSSGRMVANEQFF. The whole variable domain, remainder taken from reference TRBV19 and TRBJ2-1, is DGGITQSPKYLFRKEGQNVTLSCEQNLNHDAMYWYRQDPGQGLRLIYYSQIVNDFQKGDIAEGYSVSREKKESFPLTVTSAQKNPTAFYLCASSMSPSSGRMVANEQFFGPGTRLTVL.